This T cell receptor (beta chain) was sequenced during a study of T cell repertoires in cytomegalovirus infection. One entry per CDR3 protein, called by TCRdb with MiXCR from the reads. The sample lists around 130,000 distinct CDR3 sequences, 7% to 10% occurring once. Germline V gene data show CDR1 as DFQATT and CDR2 as SNEGSKA (reference sequence). With V trimmed by 5 bases and J by 5 bases, 6 bases remained unmatched. The CDR3 consists of 14 residues. This clonotype showed up just a few times. The antigen is undetermined. Whole-study findings and limits: CMV carriers having the relevant HLA were flagged by cumulative public TCR beta family frequency.

This TCR was sampled from a human donor in good health (CMV status not recorded). Some clones in this sample may be carry-over from other donors' samples. The sequencing sample was made of PBMCs. The V gene is TRBV20-1, the J gene TRBJ2-2, with 9 bases fitting TRBD1. Here the CDR3 DNA reads TGCAGTGCTGAGGGACAGGGAAAGACCGGGGAGCTGTTTTTT. Its protein product is CSAEGQGKTGELFF.